The T cell receptor (beta chain) described here comes from a study of T cells after yellow fever vaccination. The overall study: Fractions of low cell number were prepared using SMART-Seq v4 Ultra Low Input.

TCRdb itself ran the 5' RACE reads through MiXCR, one entry per CDR3 protein. This repertoire shows about 140,000 distinct CDR3 sequences, about 6.2% found once; its top ten account for 0.5% to 0.65%. This clonotype has at least ten counts. Its antigen remains unknown. V gave up 1 base and J gave up 6 bases, with 6 bases separating them. Per germline, CDR1 SGHDN and CDR2 FVKESK. The CDR3 covers 13 residues. Findings and caveats of the study: Reappearance after the booster was seen for most primary-vaccination clones, at 95% to 96% CD4 and about 90% CD8.

V gene TRBV14 combines with J gene TRBJ2-2, with D perhaps being TRBD1 or TRBD2 (5 bases each). This material consisted of CD4+ T cells sorted from PBMCs, taken 10 days after the yellow fever booster vaccination. The source is a man aged 25-45 years who received the YFV17D yellow fever vaccine. CDR3 in amino acids: CASSQGGSGELFF. The CDR3 DNA reads TGTGCCAGCAGCCAAGGGGGGTCCGGGGAGCTGTTTTTT.